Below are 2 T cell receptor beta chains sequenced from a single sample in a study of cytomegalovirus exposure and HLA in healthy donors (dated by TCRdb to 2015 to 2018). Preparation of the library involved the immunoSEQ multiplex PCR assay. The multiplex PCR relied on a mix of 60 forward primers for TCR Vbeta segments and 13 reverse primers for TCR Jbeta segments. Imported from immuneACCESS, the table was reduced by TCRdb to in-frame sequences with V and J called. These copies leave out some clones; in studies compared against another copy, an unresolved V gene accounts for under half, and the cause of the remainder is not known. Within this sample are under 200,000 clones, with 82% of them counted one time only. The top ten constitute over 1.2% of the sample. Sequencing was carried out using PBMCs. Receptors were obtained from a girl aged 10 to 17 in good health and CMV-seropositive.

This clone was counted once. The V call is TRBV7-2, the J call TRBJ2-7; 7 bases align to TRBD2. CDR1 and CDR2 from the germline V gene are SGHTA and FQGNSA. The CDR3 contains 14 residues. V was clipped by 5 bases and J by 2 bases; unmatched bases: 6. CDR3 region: CASSPSRGAYEQYF. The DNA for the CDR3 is TGTGCCAGCAGCCCCAGCCGGGGGGCCTACGAGCAGTACTTC.

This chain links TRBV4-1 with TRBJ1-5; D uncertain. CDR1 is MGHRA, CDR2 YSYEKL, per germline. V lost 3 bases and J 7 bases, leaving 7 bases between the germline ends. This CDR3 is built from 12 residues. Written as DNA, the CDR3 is TGCGCCAGCAGCCAGGGCGGGCAGCCCCAGCATTTT. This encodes CASSQGGQPQHF.